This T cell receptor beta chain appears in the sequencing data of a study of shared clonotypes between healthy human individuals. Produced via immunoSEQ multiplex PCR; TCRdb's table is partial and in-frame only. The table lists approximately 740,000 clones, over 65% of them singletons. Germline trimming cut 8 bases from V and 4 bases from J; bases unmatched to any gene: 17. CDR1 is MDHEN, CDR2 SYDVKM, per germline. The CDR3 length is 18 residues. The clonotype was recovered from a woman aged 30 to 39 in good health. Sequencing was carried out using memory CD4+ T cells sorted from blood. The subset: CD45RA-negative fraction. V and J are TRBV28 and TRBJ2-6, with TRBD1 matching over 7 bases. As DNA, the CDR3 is TGTGCCAGCGTTCCGGGACAGCAGACCTGGGGAGGGGCCAACGTCCTGACTTTC. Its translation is CASVPGQQTWGGANVLTF.